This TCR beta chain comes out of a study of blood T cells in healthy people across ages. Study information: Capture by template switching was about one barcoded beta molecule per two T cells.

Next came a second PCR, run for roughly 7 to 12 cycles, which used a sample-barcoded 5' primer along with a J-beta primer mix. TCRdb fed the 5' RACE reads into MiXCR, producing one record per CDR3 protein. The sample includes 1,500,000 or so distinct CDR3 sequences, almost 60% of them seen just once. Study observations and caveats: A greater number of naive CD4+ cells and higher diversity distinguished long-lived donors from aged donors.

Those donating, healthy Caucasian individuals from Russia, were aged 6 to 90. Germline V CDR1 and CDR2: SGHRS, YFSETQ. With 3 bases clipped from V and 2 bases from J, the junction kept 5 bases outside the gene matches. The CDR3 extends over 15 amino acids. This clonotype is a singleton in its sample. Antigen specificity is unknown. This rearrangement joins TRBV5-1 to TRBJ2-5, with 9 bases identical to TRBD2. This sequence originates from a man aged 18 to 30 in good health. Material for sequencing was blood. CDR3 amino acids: CASSSGTSLQETQYF. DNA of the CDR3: TGCGCCAGCAGCTCCGGGACTAGCTTACAAGAGACCCAGTACTTC.